What follows are 18 T cell receptor beta chains derived from one specimen sequenced in a study of blood T cell repertoires in COVID-19 (dated by TCRdb to the early 2020s). The library was generated by the immunoSEQ multiplex PCR assay. What TCRdb holds here is the immuneACCESS table cut down to in-frame rearrangements. Part of the clones is not present; checked against another copy, under half of the missing clones reflect an unresolved V gene, and the others are unexplained. Present in this sample are approximately 500,000 clones, 88% of which were seen just once. The top ten constitute over 1.5% of the sample. Sequencing input: PBMCs or T cells enriched from blood (not recorded which). The receptors originated from a woman aged 40 to 50 who had recovered from COVID-19.

V is TRBV19 and J is TRBJ1-2; 8 bases fit TRBD1. The germline V gene encodes CDR1 LNHDA and CDR2 SQIVND (reference sequence). Losses at the gene ends were 4 bases for V and 2 bases for J; bases not matched to a gene: 3. This CDR3 is 14 amino acids long. Written as DNA, the CDR3 is TGTGCCAGTAGTAGCAGGGGGCAAAACTATGGCTACACCTTC. It encodes CASSSRGQNYGYTF.

The V gene is TRBV25-1, the J gene TRBJ2-3; 8 nucleotides match TRBD2. Germline V gene sequence: CDR1 MGHDK, CDR2 SYGVNS. There are 18 residues in the CDR3. V gave up 0 bases and J gave up 5 bases; unmatched junction bases: 13. The CDR3: CASSEYYGAGAGGDTQYF. As DNA, the CDR3 is TGTGCCAGCAGTGAATACTATGGAGCGGGAGCCGGCGGAGATACGCAGTATTTT. Looking up the rest from reference TRBV25-1 and TRBJ2-3 gives the full variable domain: EADIYQTPRYLVIGTGKKITLECSQTMGHDKMYWYQQDPGMELHLIHYSYGVNSTEKGDLSSESTVSRIRTEHFPLTLESARPSHTSQYLCASSEYYGAGAGGDTQYFGPGTRLTVL.

The V gene is TRBV11-2, the J gene TRBJ2-3; the match to TRBD1 covers 10 bases. The CDR3 extends over 15 amino acids. Germline V gene data show CDR1 as SGHAT and CDR2 as FQNNGV. With 5 bases clipped from V and 2 bases from J, the junction kept 4 bases outside the gene matches. The CDR3 DNA sequence: TGTGCCAGCAGCCTGGACAGGGGGAACACAGATACGCAGTATTTT. Translating it yields CASSLDRGNTDTQYF.

The chain joins TRBV5-3 to TRBJ2-7; D is ambiguous. TRBV5-3 is designated an ORF whose function remains uncertain. The V and J ends lost 8 bases and 0 bases respectively, with 15 bases between them. The CDR3 totals 14 residues. This CDR3 is CASTLGQHSYEQYF. CDR3 sequence (DNA): TGTGCCAGTACCCTTGGGCAGCACTCCTACGAGCAGTACTTC.

The J gene is TRBJ2-7, the V gene TRBV3-1 (or the pseudogene TRBV3-2); D uncertain. This CDR3 region has 15 residues. Per the germline V gene, CDR1 is LGHDT and CDR2 is YNNKEL (reference sequence). The V and J ends lost 5 bases and 5 bases respectively, with 19 bases between them. The CDR3 sequence: CASSSRLKNPNEQYF. As DNA, the CDR3 is TGTGCCAGCAGCTCCCGATTGAAAAATCCTAACGAGCAGTACTTC.

The V gene is TRBV6-5, the J gene TRBJ1-5; 9 bases fit TRBD1. V gave up 6 bases and J gave up 6 bases; unmatched junction bases: 9. Per germline, CDR1 MNHEY and CDR2 SVGAGI. CDR3 length equals 15 residues. The CDR3 here is CASRRDRGFGQPQHF. CDR3 in DNA: TGTGCCAGCAGGAGAGACAGGGGGTTTGGTCAGCCCCAGCATTTT.

This clone was detected once. V and J are TRBV10-2 and TRBJ2-4, with TRBD1 matching 9 bases. The CDR3 spans 13 residues. With V trimmed by 2 bases and J by 15 bases, 8 bases remained unmatched. Germline V CDR1 and CDR2: WSHSY, SAAADI. The DNA for the CDR3 is TGCGCCAGCAGTGAGGCTACAGGGGGCTTTAGGTACTTC. Amino acid sequence: CASSEATGGFRYF.

The chain links TRBV19 to TRBJ1-2; D unclear. V dropped 6 bases and J dropped 4 bases, with 12 bases sitting between them. This CDR3 has 13 residues. Germline lookup yields CDR1 LNHDA and CDR2 SQIVND (reference sequence). The CDR3 spells CASRLPMGYGYTF. In DNA, the CDR3 is TGTGCCAGTAGACTACCCATGGGCTATGGCTACACCTTC.

The chain joins TRBV27 to TRBJ1-1; a weak D match, TRBD1 (6 bases). Deletions cut 6 bases from V and 5 bases from J, with 19 bases between. This CDR3 has 15 amino acids. Germline CDR1 MNHEY, CDR2 SMNVEV (reference sequence). The CDR3 reads CASRYLGGLVTEAFF. CDR3 nucleotides: TGTGCCAGCAGGTACTTGGGGGGGCTTGTAACTGAAGCTTTCTTT.

This clone has a single count. This CDR3 is CATSVKAGGVNEQFF. The CDR3 bases are TGTGCCACCAGTGTCAAAGCGGGAGGGGTCAATGAGCAGTTCTTC. The rearrangement joins TRBV24-1 to TRBJ2-1; 10 bases agree with TRBD2. Germline V CDR1 and CDR2: KGHDR, SFDVKD. J was trimmed by 6 bases and V by 5 bases; bases with no gene match: 6. This CDR3 spans 15 amino acids.

This clone appeared a single time. The chain carries TRBV5-5 and TRBJ1-3, with D possibly TRBD1 on 5 matching bases. V lost 2 bases to trimming and J lost 0 bases, with 15 bases between them. From germline, CDR1 is SGHKS and CDR2 YYEKEE (reference sequence). This CDR3 region has 17 residues. CDR3 residues: CASSFTFGGFSGNTIYF. In nucleotides, the CDR3 is TGTGCCAGCAGCTTCACCTTTGGGGGGTTCTCTGGAAACACCATATATTTT.

A remark on this clone: Other DNA sequences in the same sample also yield this CDR3. The J gene is TRBJ1-5, the V gene TRBV30; D may be TRBD1 (5 bases). This CDR3 contains 13 residues. V lost 2 bases to trimming and J lost 3 bases, with 8 bases between them. The germline V gene has CDR1 GTSNPN and CDR2 SVGIG (reference sequence). The CDR3 sequence: CAWSSGSNQPQHF. The CDR3 DNA sequence: TGTGCCTGGAGTTCAGGGTCCAATCAGCCCCAGCATTTT.

The chain is built from TRBV29-1 and TRBJ2-5, with 8 positions matching TRBD1. This CDR3 comprises 15 residues. Germline assignment: CDR1 SQVTM and CDR2 ANQGSEA. The trim removed 0 bases at V and 1 base at J, leaving 4 bases unmatched. The CDR3: CSVEDGQGFQETQYF. In DNA form, the CDR3 reads TGCAGCGTTGAAGATGGACAGGGCTTCCAAGAGACCCAGTACTTC.

The chain recombines TRBV7-8 with TRBJ2-2; D possibly corresponds to TRBD1 (5 bases). Germline values: CDR1 SGHVS, CDR2 FQNEAQ. This CDR3 has 17 amino acids. Trimming stripped 5 bases from V and 4 bases from J, with 20 bases between. CDR3: CASSPARGRVGTGELFF. The CDR3 bases are TGTGCCAGCAGCCCAGCCCGTGGCAGGGTGGGCACCGGGGAGCTGTTTTTT.

This chain links TRBV6-4 with TRBJ1-1, with D possibly matching TRBD1 (6 bases). Looked up from germline, CDR1 is MRHNA and CDR2 is SNTAGT. Between the trimmed V and J ends, which lost 6 bases and 5 bases, there was a span of 16 bases. The CDR3 is 14 amino acids. CDR3: CASSPSGVITEAFF. CDR3 nucleotide sequence: TGTGCCAGCAGCCCCTCAGGGGTTATTACTGAAGCTTTCTTT.

This chain connects TRBV7-2 to TRBJ2-5; D remains ambiguous. Germline assignment: CDR1 SGHTA and CDR2 FQGNSA. The CDR3 totals 14 residues. V was clipped by 4 bases and J by 5 bases, with 14 bases between them. The CDR3 loop reads CASSYLLSFETQYF. The CDR3 DNA follows: TGTGCCAGCAGCTACCTTTTGAGTTTCGAGACCCAGTACTTC.

The rearrangement uses TRBV11-3 and TRBJ2-6; maybe TRBD2 (5 bases). The CDR3 sequence is 16 residues long. Trimming removed 4 bases from V and 2 bases from J, with 12 bases in between. Germline loops: CDR1 SGHNT, CDR2 YENEEA. CDR3 region: CASSSLTGTGANVLTF. The CDR3 DNA is TGTGCCAGCAGCTCCCTGACGGGGACTGGGGCCAACGTCCTGACTTTC. Full variable domain (outside the CDR3, taken from reference TRBV11-3 and TRBJ2-6): EAGVVQSPRYKIIEKKQPVAFWCNPISGHNTLYWYLQNLGQGPELLIRYENEEAVDDSQLPKDRFSAERLKGVDSTLKIQPAELGDSAVYLCASSSLTGTGANVLTFGAGSRLTVL.

DNA of the CDR3: TGTGCCAGCAGCTTCTCTGGGGAGTACGAGCAGTACTTC. It yields the protein CASSFSGEYEQYF. This chain connects TRBV11-2 to TRBJ2-7, with a weak D call TRBD2 (5 bases). The germline gives CDR1 SGHAT, CDR2 FQNNGV. The CDR3 is made up of 13 amino acids. V was pared by 3 bases and J by 4 bases, with 10 bases between.